This TCR beta chain is from a study of blood T cells in healthy people across ages. Findings of the study overall: It was the long-lived donors that had more naive CD4+ cells and higher diversity than aged donors. Age showed a roughly linear inverse relationship with TCR beta diversity per million T cells.

The CDR3 consists of 19 residues. V trimming: 6 bases; J trimming: 1 base; junction bases outside the gene matches: 18. Together with a sample-barcoded 5' primer, a J-beta primer mix was included in a second PCR lasting about 7 to 12 cycles. Via MiXCR, TCRdb re-called the 5' RACE reads, giving one row per CDR3 protein. The table has 780,000 or so distinct CDR3 sequences, roughly 25% seen once. On this clonotype itself: The antigen is not known.

The sample also formed part of further work on T cells of mothers and their children.

The V call is TRBV12-3 or TRBV12-4, the J call TRBJ2-5; 9 bases are shared with TRBD1. The sequenced material came from blood. The sequence came from a boy between 5 and 17 years old in good health. CDR3: CASSDPGQGIPLPQETQYF. DNA for the CDR3: TGTGCCAGCAGCGATCCGGGACAGGGCATACCCCTTCCCCAAGAGACCCAGTACTTC.